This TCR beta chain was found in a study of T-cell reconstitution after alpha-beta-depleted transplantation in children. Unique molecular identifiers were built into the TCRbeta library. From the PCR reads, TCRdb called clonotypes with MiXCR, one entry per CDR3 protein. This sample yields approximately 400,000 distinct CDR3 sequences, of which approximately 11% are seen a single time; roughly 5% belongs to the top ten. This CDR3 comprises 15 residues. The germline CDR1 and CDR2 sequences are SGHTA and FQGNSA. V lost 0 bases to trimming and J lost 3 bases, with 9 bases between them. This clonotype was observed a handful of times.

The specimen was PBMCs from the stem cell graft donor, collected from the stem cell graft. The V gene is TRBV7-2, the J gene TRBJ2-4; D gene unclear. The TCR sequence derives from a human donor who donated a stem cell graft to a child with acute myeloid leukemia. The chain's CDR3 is CASSLAPDLKNIQYF. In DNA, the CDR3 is TGTGCCAGCAGCTTAGCGCCCGACCTCAAAAACATTCAGTACTTC.